The text below deals with one T cell receptor beta chain. This sample is part of a study of shared clonotypes between healthy human individuals. The germline CDR1 and CDR2 sequences are MNHNY and SVGAGI (reference sequence). Trimming removed 5 bases at V and 0 bases at J, with 13 bases between. This CDR3 contains 16 residues. The donors, healthy adults who were HIV-negative, had experienced no recent acute infections or vaccinations. Produced via immunoSEQ multiplex PCR; TCRdb's table is partial and in-frame only. The sample includes a few million clones, roughly 95% seen only once; the top ten take about 0.13%.

The TCR sequence derives from a man younger than 30 in good health. V is TRBV6-6 and J is TRBJ1-4, with no clear D. The sequencing input was naive CD4+ T cells sorted from blood. Indicated subset: CD45RA+ positively selected. CDR3 protein: CASSRSQPSTNEKLFF. The CDR3 DNA is TGTGCCAGCAGTCGATCCCAGCCTTCAACTAATGAAAAACTGTTTTTT.